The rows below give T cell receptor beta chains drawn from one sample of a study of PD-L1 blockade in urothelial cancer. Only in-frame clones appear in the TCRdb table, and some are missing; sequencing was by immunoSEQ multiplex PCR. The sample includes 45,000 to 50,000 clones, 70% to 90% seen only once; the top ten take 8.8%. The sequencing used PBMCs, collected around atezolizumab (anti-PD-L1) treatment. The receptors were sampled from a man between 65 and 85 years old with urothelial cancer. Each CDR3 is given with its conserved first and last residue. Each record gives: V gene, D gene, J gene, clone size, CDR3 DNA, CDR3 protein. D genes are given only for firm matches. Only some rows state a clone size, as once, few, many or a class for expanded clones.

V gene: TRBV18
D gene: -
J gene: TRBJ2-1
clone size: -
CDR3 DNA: TGTGCCAGCTCACCACAAAGCCGCAATGAGCAGTTCTTC
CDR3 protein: CASSPQSRNEQFF

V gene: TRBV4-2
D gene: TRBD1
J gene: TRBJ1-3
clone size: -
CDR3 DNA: TGTGCCAGCAGCCCCGAACAGGGGGCGTTAGGAAACACCATATATTTT
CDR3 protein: CASSPEQGALGNTIYF

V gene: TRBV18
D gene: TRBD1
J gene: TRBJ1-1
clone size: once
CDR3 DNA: TGTGCCAGCTCAGGCAGGGGGCAGAACACTGAAGCTTTCTTT
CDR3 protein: CASSGRGQNTEAFF

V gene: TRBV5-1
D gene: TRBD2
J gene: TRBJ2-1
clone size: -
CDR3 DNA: TGCGCCAGCAGCTGGACTAGCGATGAGCAGTTCTTC
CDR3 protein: CASSWTSDEQFF

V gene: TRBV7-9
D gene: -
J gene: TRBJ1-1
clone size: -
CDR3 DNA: TGTGCCAGCAGCTTAGCCTTCAGAGGGACTGAAGCTTTCTTT
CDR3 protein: CASSLAFRGTEAFF

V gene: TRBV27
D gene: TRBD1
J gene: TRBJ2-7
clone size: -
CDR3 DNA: TGTGCCAGCAGCCTGACCTCCGGGACAGCCTACGAGCAGTACTTC
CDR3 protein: CASSLTSGTAYEQYF

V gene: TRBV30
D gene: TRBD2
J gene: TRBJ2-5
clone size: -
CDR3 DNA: TGTGCCTGGGCCCCTAGCGGGAGGCGAGAGACCCAGTACTTC
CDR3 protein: CAWAPSGRRETQYF

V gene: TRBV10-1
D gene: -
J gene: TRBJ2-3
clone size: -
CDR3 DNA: TGCGCCAGCAGTGAGTCTTCGGGAGCAGATACGCAGTATTTT
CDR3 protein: CASSESSGADTQYF

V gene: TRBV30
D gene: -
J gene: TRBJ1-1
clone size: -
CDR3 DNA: TGTGCCTGGAGTGTAAGTAGAGACACTGAAGCTTTCTTT
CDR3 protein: CAWSVSRDTEAFF

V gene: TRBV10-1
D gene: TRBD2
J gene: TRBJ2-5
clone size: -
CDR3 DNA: TGCGCCAGCAGTGAGTCTAGCGGGAGTATACGAGAGACCCAGTACTTC
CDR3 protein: CASSESSGSIRETQYF

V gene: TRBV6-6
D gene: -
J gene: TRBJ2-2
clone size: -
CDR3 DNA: TGTGCCAGCAGTTACTCTTTCAAGGGGCGCATGGAGGAGCTGTTTTTT
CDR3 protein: CASSYSFKGRMEELFF

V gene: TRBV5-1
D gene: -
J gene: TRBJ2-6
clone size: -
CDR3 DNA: TGCGCCAGCAGCTTGGAGGGGAACTTGGGGGCCAACGTCCTGACTTTC
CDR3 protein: CASSLEGNLGANVLTF

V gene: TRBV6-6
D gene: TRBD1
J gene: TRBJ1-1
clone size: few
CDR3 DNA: TGTGCCAGCAGTGACAACAGGGGATGGGCTTTCTTT
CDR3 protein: CASSDNRGWAFF

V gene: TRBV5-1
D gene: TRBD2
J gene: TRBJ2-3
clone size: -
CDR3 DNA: TGCGCCAGCAGCTTGGCACCGACCGGGACTAGCGGGGGGAGAACAGATACGCAGTATTTT
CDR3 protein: CASSLAPTGTSGGRTDTQYF

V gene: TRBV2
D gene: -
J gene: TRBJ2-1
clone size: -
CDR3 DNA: TGTGCCAGCTTGACAGCATCTACAATAGGTGAGCAGTTCTTC
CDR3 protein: CASLTASTIGEQFF

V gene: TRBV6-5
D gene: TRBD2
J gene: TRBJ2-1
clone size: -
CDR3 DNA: TGTGCCAGCAGTTACTCCCTAGCGGGAGGCTACAATGAGCAGTTCTTC
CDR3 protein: CASSYSLAGGYNEQFF

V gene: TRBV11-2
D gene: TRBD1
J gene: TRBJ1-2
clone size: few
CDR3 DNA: TGTGCCAGCAGCTCCCGGACAGGGGCTAACTATGGCTACACCTTC
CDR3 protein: CASSSRTGANYGYTF

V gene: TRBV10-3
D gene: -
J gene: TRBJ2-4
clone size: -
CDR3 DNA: TGTGCCATCAGTGTGGAAAGACCAGGGAAAAACATTCAGTACTTC
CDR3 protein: CAISVERPGKNIQYF

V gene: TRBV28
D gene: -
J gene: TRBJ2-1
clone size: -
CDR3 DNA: TGTGCCAGCAGTTTACCCTCCTCCTACAATGAGCAGTTCTTC
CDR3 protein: CASSLPSSYNEQFF

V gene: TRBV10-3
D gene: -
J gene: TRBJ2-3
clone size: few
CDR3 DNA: TGTGCCATCAGTGAGTACAGTGCTAGCACAGATACGCAGTATTTT
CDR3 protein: CAISEYSASTDTQYF

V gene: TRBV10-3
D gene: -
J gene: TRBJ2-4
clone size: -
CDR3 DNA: TGTGCCATCGGCGGAGGCTTAGGGATTCAGTACTTC
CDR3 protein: CAIGGGLGIQYF

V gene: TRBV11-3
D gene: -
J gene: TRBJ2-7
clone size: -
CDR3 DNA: TGTGCCAGCAGCGGATACAGGGAGAACGAGCAGTACTTC
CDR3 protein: CASSGYRENEQYF

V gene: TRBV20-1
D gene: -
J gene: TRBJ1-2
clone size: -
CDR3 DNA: TGCAGTGGGCCCTATGGCTACACCTTC
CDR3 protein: CSGPYGYTF

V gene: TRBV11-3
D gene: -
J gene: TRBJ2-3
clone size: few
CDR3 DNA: TGTGCCAGCAGCTTAGATTGGACTAGCACAGATACGCAGTATTTT
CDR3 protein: CASSLDWTSTDTQYF

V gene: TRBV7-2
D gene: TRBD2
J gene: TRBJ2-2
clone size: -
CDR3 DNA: TGTGCCAGCAGCTCCCCCCAGCGGGAGGTGGACACCGGGGAGCTGTTTTTT
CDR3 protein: CASSSPQREVDTGELFF

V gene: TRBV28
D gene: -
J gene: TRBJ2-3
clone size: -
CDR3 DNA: TGTGCCAGCAGTTTGGGAGGACAGGTCGTGCCAGATACGCAGTATTTT
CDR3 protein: CASSLGGQVVPDTQYF

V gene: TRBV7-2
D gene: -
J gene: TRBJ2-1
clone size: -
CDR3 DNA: TGTGCCAGCAGGCCTGGGGGAGGAGGAATTGGGAATGAGCAGTTCTTC
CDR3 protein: CASRPGGGGIGNEQFF

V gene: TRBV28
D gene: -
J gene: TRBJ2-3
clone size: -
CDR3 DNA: TGTGCCAGCAGTTTGGTGGCTAGCTGGGGCACAGATACGCAGTATTTT
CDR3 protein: CASSLVASWGTDTQYF

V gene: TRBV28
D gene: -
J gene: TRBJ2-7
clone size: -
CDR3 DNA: TGTGCCAGCTCCCTGAGTGGAGTTACCTACGAGCAGTACTTC
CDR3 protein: CASSLSGVTYEQYF

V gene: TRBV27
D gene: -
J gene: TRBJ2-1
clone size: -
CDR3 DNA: TGTGCCAGCAAACCCGGGACAAGGGAACTCAATGAGCAGTTCTTC
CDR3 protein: CASKPGTRELNEQFF

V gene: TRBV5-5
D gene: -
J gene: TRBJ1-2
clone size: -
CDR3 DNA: TGTGCCAGCAGCTACATACAGCGGCCGTTGGACTATGGCTACACCTTC
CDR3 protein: CASSYIQRPLDYGYTF

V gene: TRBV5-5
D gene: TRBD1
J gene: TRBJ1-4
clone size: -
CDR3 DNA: TGTGCCAGCAGCTTGGAAGGGACAGGTTTTGAAAAACTGTTTTTT
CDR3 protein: CASSLEGTGFEKLFF

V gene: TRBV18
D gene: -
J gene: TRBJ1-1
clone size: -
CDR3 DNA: TGTGCCAGCTCACCAAGTGCTGGGTGGAGCACTGAAGCTTTCTTT
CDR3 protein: CASSPSAGWSTEAFF

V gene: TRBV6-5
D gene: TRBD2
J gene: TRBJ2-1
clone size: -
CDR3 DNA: TGTGCCAGCAGTTCGGGGGGGTCACTAGCGGGCGATGAGCAGTTCTTC
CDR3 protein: CASSSGGSLAGDEQFF

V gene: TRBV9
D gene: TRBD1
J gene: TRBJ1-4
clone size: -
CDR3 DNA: TGTGCCAGCAGCGAGTCGACAGGGTCGTACGAAAAACTGTTTTTT
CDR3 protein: CASSESTGSYEKLFF

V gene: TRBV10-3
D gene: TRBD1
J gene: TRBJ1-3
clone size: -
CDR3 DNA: TGTGCCATCAGTATGGACAGGGAAGGAAACACCATATATTTT
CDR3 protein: CAISMDREGNTIYF

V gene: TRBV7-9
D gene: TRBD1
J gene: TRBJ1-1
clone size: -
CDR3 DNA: TGTGCCAGCAGCCGGCGGGTGGGACAGCTATTGAACACTGAAGCTTTCTTT
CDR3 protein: CASSRRVGQLLNTEAFF

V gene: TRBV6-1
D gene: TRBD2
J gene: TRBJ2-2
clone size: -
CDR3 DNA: TGTGCCAGCAGTGCCGGGGGGACGACTTGGGACACCGGGGAGCTGTTTTTT
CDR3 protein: CASSAGGTTWDTGELFF

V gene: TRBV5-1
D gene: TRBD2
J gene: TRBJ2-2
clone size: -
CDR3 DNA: TGCGCCAGCAGCTTCGACGGGAGGCCCTACACCGGGGAGCTGTTTTTT
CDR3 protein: CASSFDGRPYTGELFF

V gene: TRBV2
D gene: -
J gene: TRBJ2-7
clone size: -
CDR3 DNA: TGTGCCAGCAGGCCGGGACTCCTAGTATCCTACGAGCAGTACTTC
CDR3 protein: CASRPGLLVSYEQYF

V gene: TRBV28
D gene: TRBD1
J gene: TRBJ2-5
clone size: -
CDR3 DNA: TGTGCCAGCAGGTCCCCGACAGGGGGGCAAGAGACCCAGTACTTC
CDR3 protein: CASRSPTGGQETQYF

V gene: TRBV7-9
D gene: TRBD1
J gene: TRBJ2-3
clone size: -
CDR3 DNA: TGTGCCAGCAGCTTAGGGACAGGGGGAGATACGCAGTATTTT
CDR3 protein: CASSLGTGGDTQYF

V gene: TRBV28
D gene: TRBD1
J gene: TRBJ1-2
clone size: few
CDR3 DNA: TGTGCCAGCCTTACAGGGGACTATGGCTACACCTTC
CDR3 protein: CASLTGDYGYTF

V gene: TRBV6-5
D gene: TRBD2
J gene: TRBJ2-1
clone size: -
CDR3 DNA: TGTGCCAGCAGTCGAAGCGGGGCCAATGAGCAGTTCTTC
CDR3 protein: CASSRSGANEQFF

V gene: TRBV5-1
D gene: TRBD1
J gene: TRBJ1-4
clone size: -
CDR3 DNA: TGCGCCAGCAGCGAGGGGGACAGGGGGTACGAAAAACTGTTTTTT
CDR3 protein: CASSEGDRGYEKLFF

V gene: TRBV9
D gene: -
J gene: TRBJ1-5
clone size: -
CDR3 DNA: TGTGCCAGCAGCGCGGACAGTTACCAGCCCCAGCATTTT
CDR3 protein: CASSADSYQPQHF

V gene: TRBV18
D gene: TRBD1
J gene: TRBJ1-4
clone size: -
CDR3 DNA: TGTGCCAGCTCACCAGACCAGGGGGTTAGCGAAAAACTGTTTTTT
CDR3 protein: CASSPDQGVSEKLFF

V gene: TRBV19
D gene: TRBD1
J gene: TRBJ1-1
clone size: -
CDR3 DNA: TGTGCCAGTAGTAGGGACAGGAGGGAAGCTTTCTTT
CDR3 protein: CASSRDRREAFF

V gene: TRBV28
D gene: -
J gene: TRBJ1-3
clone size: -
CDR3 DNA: TGTGCCAGCGGTGGTGAGACAGAGGTACTTGGAAACACCATATATTTT
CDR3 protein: CASGGETEVLGNTIYF

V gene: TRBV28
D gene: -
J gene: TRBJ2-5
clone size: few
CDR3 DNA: TGTGCCAGCAGTTTTGTCAGGGCTCAAGAGACCCAGTACTTC
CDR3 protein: CASSFVRAQETQYF

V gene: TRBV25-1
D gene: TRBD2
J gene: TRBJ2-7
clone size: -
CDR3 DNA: TGTGCCAGCAGCCGCAGGGAGCGGGAGGACTCCTACGAGCAGTACTTC
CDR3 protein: CASSRREREDSYEQYF

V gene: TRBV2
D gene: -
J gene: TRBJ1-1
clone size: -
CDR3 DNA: TGTGCCAGCACTCAGGGGATGAACACTGAAGCTTTCTTT
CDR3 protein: CASTQGMNTEAFF

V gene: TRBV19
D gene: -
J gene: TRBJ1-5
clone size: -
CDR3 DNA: TGTGCCAGTAGTCGGGGGGGGGCTCTCTCTTACAATCAGCCCCAGCATTTT
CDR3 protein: CASSRGGALSYNQPQHF

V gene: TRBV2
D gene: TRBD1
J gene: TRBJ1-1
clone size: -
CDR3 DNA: TGTGCCAGCCGAGGGGCCAGGGGGTCAGTGAACACTGAAGCTTTCTTT
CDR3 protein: CASRGARGSVNTEAFF

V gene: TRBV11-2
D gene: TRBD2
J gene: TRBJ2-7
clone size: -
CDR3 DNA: TGTGCCAGCAGCTCCCTAGCGGGACCCTACGAGCAGTACTTC
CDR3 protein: CASSSLAGPYEQYF